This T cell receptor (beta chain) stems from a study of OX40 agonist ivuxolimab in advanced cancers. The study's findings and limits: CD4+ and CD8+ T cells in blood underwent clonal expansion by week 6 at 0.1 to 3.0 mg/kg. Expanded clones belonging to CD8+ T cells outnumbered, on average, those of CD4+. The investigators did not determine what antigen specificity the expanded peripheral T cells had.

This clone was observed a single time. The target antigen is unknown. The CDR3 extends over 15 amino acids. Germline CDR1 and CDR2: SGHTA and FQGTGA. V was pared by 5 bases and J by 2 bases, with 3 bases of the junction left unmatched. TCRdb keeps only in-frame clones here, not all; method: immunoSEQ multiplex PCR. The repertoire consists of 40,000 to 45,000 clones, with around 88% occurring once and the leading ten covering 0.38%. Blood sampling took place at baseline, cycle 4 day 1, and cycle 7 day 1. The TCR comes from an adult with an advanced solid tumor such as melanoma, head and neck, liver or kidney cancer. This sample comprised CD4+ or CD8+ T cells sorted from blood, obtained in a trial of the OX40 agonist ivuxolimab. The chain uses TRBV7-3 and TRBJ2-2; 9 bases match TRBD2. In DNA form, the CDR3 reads TGTGCCAGCAGCCCGCTAGCGGGAAACACCGGGGAGCTGTTTTTT. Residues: CASSPLAGNTGELFF.